This T cell receptor (beta chain) was sequenced during a study of cytomegalovirus exposure and HLA in healthy donors. Study outcomes and limitations: The Asian-associated ancestry cluster reportedly had fewer N-insertions than the roughly 720-donor mean in a later analysis. Several of the most significant clusters appeared, in a later analysis, to be linked to common viral pathogens.

PCR used 60 Vbeta primers and 13 Jbeta primers. Assay: immunoSEQ multiplex PCR; the TCRdb copy retains only in-frame clones and omits some. The table includes 150,000 to 200,000 clones, over 75% detected once. About this clone: Its target is not known.

V was clipped by 3 bases and J by 2 bases, with 3 bases between them. The CDR3 is made up of 12 amino acids. Germline loops: CDR1 SGHAT, CDR2 FQNNGV. Source material: PBMCs. The chain couples TRBV11-2 to TRBJ2-3; no clear D gene. The sequence was collected from a woman between 50 and 59 years old in good health and CMV-seropositive. The CDR3 loop is CASSFYTDTQYF. Here the CDR3 DNA reads TGTGCCAGCAGCTTCTACACAGATACGCAGTATTTT.